A selection of T cell receptor beta chains follows, all from one sample in a study of blood T cell repertoires in COVID-19. The method was immunoSEQ multiplex PCR; TCRdb's version includes in-frame clones alone and lacks a portion of them. Of roughly 69,000 clones listed, more than 80% were seen once; the top ten hold 3.8%. The specimen was PBMCs or T cells enriched from blood (not recorded which). These receptors came from a woman aged 40 to 50 with acute COVID-19. The CDR3 runs from the conserved cysteine through the conserved F or W. The D gene is left open where the match is weak. Rows may omit the clone size; those that give it use once, few, many or a size class.

length	D	V	J	size	CDR3	DNA
17	NA	TRBV28	TRBJ1-4	once	CASTARGGRWTNEKLFF	TGTGCCAGCACCGCCCGGGGGGGGCGCTGGACTAATGAAAAACTGTTTTTT
13	NA	TRBV19	TRBJ2-7	NA	CASSRNRDYEQYF	TGTGCCAGTAGTCGCAACAGGGACTACGAGCAGTACTTC
13	NA	TRBV6-6	TRBJ1-2	NA	CASSPQGNYGYTF	TGTGCCAGCAGTCCACAGGGTAACTATGGCTACACCTTC
15	TRBD2	TRBV4-1	TRBJ2-7	NA	CASSQVRGGAYEQYF	TGCGCCAGCAGCCAAGTACGGGGAGGGGCCTACGAGCAGTACTTC
16	NA	TRBV7-9	TRBJ2-3	NA	CASSRKLERSTDTQYF	TGTGCCAGCAGCAGGAAACTAGAGCGGTCCACAGATACGCAGTATTTT
10	NA	TRBV5-1	TRBJ2-1	NA	CASTGGQQFF	TGCGCCAGCACAGGGGGGCAACAGTTCTTC
15	NA	TRBV19	TRBJ2-1	NA	CASSPRLGGINEQFF	TGTGCCAGTAGTCCGCGACTAGGAGGCATCAATGAGCAGTTCTTC
14	NA	TRBV11-2	TRBJ2-3	NA	CASSLGLGQDTQYF	TGTGCCAGCAGCTTAGGACTAGGACAAGATACGCAGTATTTT
14	NA	TRBV6-5	TRBJ1-4	NA	CALGGVSTNEKLFF	TGTGCCCTTGGGGGGGTTTCAACTAATGAAAAACTGTTTTTT
15	TRBD1	TRBV11-2	TRBJ2-3	NA	CASSPNRGTGDTQYF	TGTGCCAGCAGCCCTAATCGGGGGACAGGAGATACGCAGTATTTT
15	NA	TRBV19	TRBJ2-5	few	CASSMRVDGQETQYF	TGTGCCAGTAGTATGCGGGTGGATGGCCAAGAGACCCAGTACTTC
15	TRBD1	TRBV29-1	TRBJ1-4	once	CSVAGGTGRAEKLFF	TGCAGCGTTGCGGGGGGGACAGGGAGGGCTGAAAAACTGTTTTTT
12	NA	TRBV3-1/TRBV3-2	TRBJ1-2	once	CASTKKGDRHLF	TGTGCCAGCACCAAAAAGGGTGACAGGCATCTTTTC
16	TRBD2	TRBV9	TRBJ2-1	NA	CASSVIGAGDYNEQFF	TGTGCCAGCAGCGTAATCGGAGCGGGAGACTACAATGAGCAGTTCTTC
12	NA	TRBV6-6	TRBJ1-5	NA	CASSYPSQPQHF	TGTGCCAGCAGTTACCCCTCTCAGCCCCAGCATTTT
14	TRBD2	TRBV11-2	TRBJ2-1	NA	CATSLSSGRNEQFF	TGTGCCACCTCACTTTCTAGCGGGCGAAATGAGCAGTTCTTC
14	NA	TRBV19	TRBJ2-2	NA	CASSTVVNTGELFF	TGTGCCAGTAGTACGGTCGTAAACACCGGGGAGCTGTTTTTT
12	NA	TRBV12-3/TRBV12-4	TRBJ1-1	NA	CASSPTGAEAFF	TGTGCCAGCAGCCCTACAGGAGCCGAAGCTTTCTTT
14	TRBD1	TRBV28	TRBJ2-5	once	CASSLGTGIETQYF	TGTGCCAGCAGTTTGGGGACAGGGATAGAGACCCAGTACTTC
14	NA	TRBV4-1	TRBJ1-5	few	CASSQSPRGQPQHF	TGCGCCAGCAGCCAGAGCCCCAGGGGACAGCCCCAGCATTTT
15	NA	TRBV11-2	TRBJ2-3	NA	CASSFSGISADTQYF	TGTGCCAGCAGCTTTTCGGGAATTAGCGCAGATACGCAGTATTTT
12	TRBD1	TRBV27	TRBJ2-7	NA	CATGTGAYEQYF	TGTGCCACAGGGACAGGTGCCTACGAGCAGTACTTC